These 27 T cell receptor beta chains were sequenced from one sample in a study of shared clonotypes between healthy human individuals. CD45RO-negative CD8 cells positively selected for CCR7 made up the naive population, which excluded terminally differentiated effector memory CD45RA+ cells. Libraries were prepared by immunoSEQ multiplex PCR; TCRdb keeps only in-frame clonotypes and omits some of them. The sample lists millions of clones, roughly 94% occurring once. Input material: naive CD8+ T cells sorted from blood. These receptors were collected from a man aged 18 to 29 in good health.

CDR3 in amino acids: CASSIRYVFSGDTYEQYF. CDR3 nucleotide sequence: TGTGCCAGCAGCATTAGGTACGTTTTCAGCGGGGATACCTACGAGCAGTACTTC. The chain joins TRBV7-2 to TRBJ2-7; 7 bases are shared with TRBD2. V trimming: 5 bases; J trimming: 2 bases; junction bases outside the gene matches: 18. Germline loops: CDR1 SGHTA, CDR2 FQGNSA. The CDR3 has 18 residues. Using reference TRBV7-2 and TRBJ2-7 for the parts outside the CDR3, the full variable domain is GAGVSQSPSNKVTEKGKDVELRCDPISGHTALYWYRQSLGQGLEFLIYFQGNSAPDKSGLPSDRFSAERTGGSVSTLTIQRTQQEDSAVYLCASSIRYVFSGDTYEQYFGPGTRLTVT.

The genes are TRBV2 and TRBJ2-2; D is unresolved. The CDR3 has 16 amino acids. The V gene lost 0 bases and the J gene lost 1 base, with 9 bases spanning the gap. Germline-derived CDR1 and CDR2 are SNHLY and FYNNEI. In DNA form, the CDR3 reads TGTGCCAGCAGTGAAGCGGCGCAGTTGAACACCGGGGAGCTGTTTTTT. Translating it yields CASSEAAQLNTGELFF. Looking up the rest from reference TRBV2 and TRBJ2-2 gives the full variable domain: EPEVTQTPSHQVTQMGQEVILRCVPISNHLYFYWYRQILGQKVEFLVSFYNNEISEKSEIFDDQFSVERPDGSNFTLKIRSTKLEDSAMYFCASSEAAQLNTGELFFGEGSRLTVL.

The chain combines TRBV11-1 with TRBJ1-1, with D hard to call. The length of the CDR3 is 12 residues. Trimming pared 5 bases from V and 0 bases from J, leaving 4 bases between. Germline loops: CDR1 SGHAT, CDR2 FQDESV (reference sequence). CDR3: CASSVLNTEAFF. CDR3 DNA: TGTGCCAGCAGCGTTTTGAACACTGAAGCTTTCTTT.

The chain joins TRBV25-1 to TRBJ1-1, with D unclear. CDR3 length: 15 residues. V was trimmed by 6 bases and J by 0 bases, leaving 14 bases between them. The germline gives CDR1 MGHDK, CDR2 SYGVNS. The CDR3 DNA reads TGTGCCAGCAGCGGAGGGAGGGCGTTGAACACTGAAGCTTTCTTT. This sequence encodes CASSGGRALNTEAFF.

This clone was counted only a few times. The CDR3 reads CASSYRRGGRRETQYF. CDR3 bases: TGTGCCAGCAGTTACCGTCGGGGGGGCCGTCGAGAGACCCAGTACTTC. The gene calls are TRBV6-5 and TRBJ2-5, with 8 bases fitting TRBD2. The CDR3 covers 16 residues. J gave up 4 bases and V 2 bases, and 9 bases lay outside the gene matches. Germline assignment: CDR1 MNHEY and CDR2 SVGAGI.

The DNA of the CDR3 is TGTGCCAGCAGTTCCGGCAGGAACTACGAGCAGTACTTC. It yields the protein CASSSGRNYEQYF. V and J are TRBV6-5 and TRBJ2-7; D uncertain. The CDR3 loop spans 13 amino acids. Germline lookup yields CDR1 MNHEY and CDR2 SVGAGI. Trimming stripped 4 bases from V and 3 bases from J, with 10 bases between.

The CDR3 nucleotides are TGTGCCAGCAGTTTAGGACAGGTTGCAACTAATGAAAAACTGTTTTTT. Protein: CASSLGQVATNEKLFF. The rearrangement joins TRBV27 to TRBJ1-4, with 7 bases fitting TRBD1. Germline assignment: CDR1 MNHEY and CDR2 SMNVEV (reference sequence). This CDR3 comprises 16 residues. The V and J ends lost 2 bases and 0 bases, in that order; junction bases with no gene match: 3.

This chain links TRBV5-1 with TRBJ2-1, with 7 bases matching TRBD1. Germline lookup yields CDR1 SGHRS and CDR2 YFSETQ. After removal of 4 bases from V and 6 bases from J, the junction contained 10 bases not matched to a gene. This CDR3 spans 15 amino acids. CDR3: CASSIPGQDLNEQFF. Written as DNA, the CDR3 is TGCGCCAGCAGCATTCCAGGACAGGATCTCAATGAGCAGTTCTTC. The variable domain in full, with the rest retrieved from reference TRBV5-1 and TRBJ2-1, is KAGVTQTPRYLIKTRGQQVTLSCSPISGHRSVSWYQQTPGQGLQFLFEYFSETQRNKGNFPGRFSGRQFSNSRSEMNVSTLELGDSALYLCASSIPGQDLNEQFFGPGTRLTVL.

This clone was detected only once. The J gene is TRBJ2-3, the V gene TRBV30; D may be TRBD1 (6 bases). The CDR3 has 14 amino acids. The germline V and J ends were trimmed by 4 bases and 2 bases, with 13 bases remaining between them. CDR1 and CDR2 (germline): GTSNPN, SVGIG (reference sequence). CDR3 loop: CAWNRGGLTDTQYF. The CDR3, as DNA: TGTGCCTGGAACCGTGGGGGCCTCACAGATACGCAGTATTTT.

The rearrangement uses TRBV28 and TRBJ1-1; D is possibly TRBD1 (6 bases). Trimming took 5 bases from V and 1 from J, leaving 14 bases between them. This CDR3 spans 15 amino acids. CDR1 MDHEN and CDR2 SYDVKM come from the germline V gene. The CDR3 loop is CASSIPGTTNTEAFF. CDR3 sequence (DNA): TGTGCCAGCAGTATTCCCGGGACAACGAACACTGAAGCTTTCTTT.

The chain has TRBV27 and TRBJ1-5; D unclear. This CDR3 region has 15 residues. With 6 bases removed from V and 1 base from J, the gap between germline ends came to 13 bases. Germline values: CDR1 MNHEY, CDR2 SMNVEV (reference sequence). The CDR3, as DNA: TGTGCCAGCAGGGCGGGAGTGGGGAGCAATCAGCCCCAGCATTTT. Its translation: CASRAGVGSNQPQHF.

The chain is built from TRBV9 and TRBJ2-1; tentative D call: TRBD2 (5 bases). The ends were cut back, 0 bases at V and 3 bases at J, with 13 bases in the middle. The CDR3 loop spans 16 amino acids. CDR1 SGDLS and CDR2 YYNGEE come from the germline V gene. CDR3 nucleotides: TGTGCCAGCAGCGTAGTCGGGCTAGCCCTCTACAATGAGCAGTTCTTC. Protein: CASSVVGLALYNEQFF.

In its sample, this clone was seen once. The chain joins TRBV4-1 to TRBJ2-7; TRBD2 might be the D (6 bases). V gave up 3 bases and J gave up 4 bases, with 13 bases separating them. CDR1 and CDR2 (germline): MGHRA, YSYEKL. CDR3 length: 14 residues. The CDR3 nucleotides are TGCGCCAGCAGCCAGGGCCCTGCGGGATACGAGCAGTACTTC. Protein: CASSQGPAGYEQYF.

The J gene is TRBJ2-5, the V gene TRBV4-3; a possible D gene is TRBD2 (5 bases). The CDR3 totals 16 residues. The V end lost 0 bases, the J end lost 5 bases, and 16 bases lay between the germline ends. Germline values: CDR1 LGHNA, CDR2 YSLEER. The CDR3 is CASSQDHGGTEETQYF. The CDR3 region has the DNA TGCGCCAGCAGCCAAGATCACGGAGGCACCGAGGAGACCCAGTACTTC.

The chain joins TRBV5-1 to TRBJ2-5, with 8 bases lining up with TRBD2. V shed 3 bases and J 4 bases; nucleotides not matched to a gene: 11. The germline V gene has CDR1 SGHRS and CDR2 YFSETQ. There are 16 residues in the CDR3. CDR3 bases: TGCGCCAGCAGCTGGAGTCTAGCGGGCATGGGAGAGACCCAGTACTTC. Its translation: CASSWSLAGMGETQYF.

This chain uses TRBV5-6 with TRBJ2-1, with D possibly matching TRBD2 (7 bases). The length of the CDR3 is 14 residues. The V end lost 4 bases, the J end lost 4 bases, and 12 bases lay between the germline ends. Per the germline V gene, CDR1 is SGHDT and CDR2 is YYEEEE. This CDR3 is CASSRGASYNEQFF. CDR3 sequence (DNA): TGTGCCAGCAGCCGGGGGGCCTCTTACAATGAGCAGTTCTTC.

The chain joins TRBV10-1 to TRBJ2-7; D remains unclear. From germline, CDR1 is WNHNN and CDR2 SYGVQD (reference sequence). Trimming removed 0 bases from V and 3 bases from J, with 15 bases in between. This CDR3 has 16 amino acids. The CDR3 sequence: CASSESGVAARYEQYF. Written as DNA, the CDR3 is TGCGCCAGCAGTGAGTCCGGTGTGGCAGCTCGCTACGAGCAGTACTTC.

The V gene is TRBV7-9, the J gene TRBJ1-1; 8 bases map to TRBD1. The CDR3 runs 16 residues. Germline CDR1 and CDR2: SEHNR and FQNEAQ (reference sequence). Trimming took 5 bases from V and 0 from J; bases not matched to a gene: 8. CDR3 sequence (DNA): TGTGCCAGCAGCACGAACCGACAGGGGCTGAACACTGAAGCTTTCTTT. Residues: CASSTNRQGLNTEAFF.

V usage is TRBV10-2 and J usage is TRBJ2-1, with 8 bases fitting TRBD1. Unmatched junction bases numbered 12, after V lost 2 bases and J lost 3 bases. CDR3 length: 18 residues. Germline loops: CDR1 WSHSY, CDR2 SAAADI. CDR3 in amino acids: CASSELVLTGAFYNEQFF. In DNA, the CDR3 is TGCGCCAGCAGTGAGCTTGTACTGACAGGGGCCTTCTACAATGAGCAGTTCTTC.

This chain joins TRBV13 and TRBJ2-3; weak D call: TRBD2 (6 bases). The CDR3 consists of 19 residues. Germline loops: CDR1 PRHDT, CDR2 FYEKMQ (reference sequence). Trimming left V 0 bases short and J 0 bases short, with 19 bases between. The CDR3 loop reads CASSLGPGSLAYSTDTQYF. The CDR3 bases are TGTGCCAGCAGCTTAGGCCCCGGTTCACTAGCTTACAGCACAGATACGCAGTATTTT.

CDR3 residues: CASSLGTANTEAFF. In nucleotides, the CDR3 is TGTGCCAGCAGCTTAGGGACAGCCAACACTGAAGCTTTCTTT. The chain combines TRBV7-9 with TRBJ1-1; maybe TRBD1 (6 bases). The CDR3 runs to 14 residues. Germline-derived CDR1 and CDR2 are SEHNR and FQNEAQ (reference sequence). V lost 1 base, J lost 2 bases, and 8 bases lay in between.

This chain uses TRBV6-6 with TRBJ2-7; 11 positions agree with TRBD2. In germline, CDR1 is MNHNY, CDR2 SVGAGI (reference sequence). J lost 2 bases, V lost 5 bases, and 2 bases had no gene match. The CDR3 is 14 amino acids. The CDR3 sequence is CASSILAGAYEQYF. CDR3 DNA sequence: TGTGCCAGCAGTATACTAGCGGGGGCCTACGAGCAGTACTTC.

CDR3 loop: CASSGQVSYEQYF. In DNA form, the CDR3 reads TGTGCCAGCAGCGGACAGGTCTCCTACGAGCAGTACTTC. V is TRBV6-1 and J is TRBJ2-7; 7 bases agree with TRBD1. The germline CDR1 and CDR2 sequences are MNHNS and SASEGT. V was clipped by 6 bases and J by 0 bases; unmatched bases: 2. This CDR3 region has 13 residues.

The V and J genes are TRBV11-2 and TRBJ2-3; the match to TRBD2 covers 9 bases. V was pared by 5 bases and J by 0 bases, with 3 bases of the junction left unmatched. The CDR3 covers 15 residues. Germline lookup yields CDR1 SGHAT and CDR2 FQNNGV. The CDR3 DNA reads as TGTGCCAGCAGCCCGACTAGCGGAAGCACAGATACGCAGTATTTT. Amino acid sequence: CASSPTSGSTDTQYF.

This chain links TRBV13 with TRBJ1-1, with 10 positions matching TRBD1. The CDR3 is 18 residues long. V dropped 5 bases and J dropped 0; count of bases not matched to a gene: 12. Looked up from germline, CDR1 is PRHDT and CDR2 is FYEKMQ (reference sequence). The CDR3 reads CASSLTGGMGFMNTEAFF. The CDR3 bases are TGTGCCAGCAGCCTGACAGGGGGCATGGGATTCATGAACACTGAAGCTTTCTTT.

This chain uses TRBV7-9 with TRBJ2-7; D tentatively reads TRBD1 or TRBD2 (5 bases each). V lost 5 bases to trimming and J lost 6 bases, with 23 bases between them. Germline V gene data show CDR1 as SEHNR and CDR2 as FQNEAQ (reference sequence). The CDR3 covers 16 residues. The CDR3 region is CASSPPIGAAAAEQYF. The CDR3 DNA follows: TGTGCCAGCAGCCCCCCAATCGGGGCGGCGGCGGCCGAGCAGTACTTC. The variable domain in full, completed from reference TRBV7-9 and TRBJ2-7, reads DTGVSQNPRHKITKRGQNVTFRCDPISEHNRLYWYRQTLGQGPEFLTYFQNEAQLEKSRLLSDRFSAERPKGSFSTLEIQRTEQGDSAMYLCASSPPIGAAAAEQYFGPGTRLTVT.

The chain combines TRBV4-1 with TRBJ2-7; D gene ambiguous. Germline values: CDR1 MGHRA, CDR2 YSYEKL. The CDR3 spans 15 residues. V lost 1 base and J lost 1, with 11 bases in between. The CDR3 sequence: CASSQVQQESYEQYF. CDR3 DNA: TGCGCCAGCAGCCAAGTGCAGCAGGAGTCCTACGAGCAGTACTTC.